This T cell receptor (beta chain) was recovered during a study of blood T cells in healthy people across ages. Points from the study as a whole: A roughly linear age-dependent decrease characterized TCR beta diversity per million T cells.

CDR1 and CDR2 from the germline V gene are MGHRA and YSYEKL. V was cut by 0 bases and J by 11 bases, with 16 bases left in between. The CDR3 spans 15 residues. Next came a second PCR, run for about 7 to 12 cycles, which used a sample-barcoded 5' primer along with a J-beta primer mix. TCRdb reprocessed the 5' RACE reads with MiXCR, giving one entry per CDR3 protein. Counted here are about 1 million distinct CDR3 sequences, 45% occurring once; the ten biggest clones make up under 20%. This clonotype has a handful of counts. Its cognate antigen is unknown. It was approximately 10 milliliters of peripheral blood that were drawn from each donor. Per individual sample, total RNA of at least 5 micrograms was extracted.

The receptor comes from a woman aged 60-70 years in good health. V gene TRBV4-1 combines with J gene TRBJ1-4; tentative D call: TRBD1 (5 bases). The specimen sequenced was blood. This chain's CDR3 is CASSQDSRTSWKLFF. CDR3 DNA: TGCGCCAGCAGCCAAGATTCAAGGACAAGTTGGAAACTGTTTTTT.